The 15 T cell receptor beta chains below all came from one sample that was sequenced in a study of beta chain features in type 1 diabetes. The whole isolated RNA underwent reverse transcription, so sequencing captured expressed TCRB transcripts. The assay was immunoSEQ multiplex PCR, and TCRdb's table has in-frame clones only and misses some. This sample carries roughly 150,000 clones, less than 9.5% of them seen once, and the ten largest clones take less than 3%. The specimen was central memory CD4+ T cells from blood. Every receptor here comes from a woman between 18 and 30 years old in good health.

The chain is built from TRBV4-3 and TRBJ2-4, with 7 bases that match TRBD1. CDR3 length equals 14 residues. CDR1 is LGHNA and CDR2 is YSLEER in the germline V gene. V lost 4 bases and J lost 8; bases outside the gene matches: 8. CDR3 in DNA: TGCGCCAGCAGCCCAACAGGGGTTGAGGACATTCAGTACTTC. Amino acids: CASSPTGVEDIQYF.

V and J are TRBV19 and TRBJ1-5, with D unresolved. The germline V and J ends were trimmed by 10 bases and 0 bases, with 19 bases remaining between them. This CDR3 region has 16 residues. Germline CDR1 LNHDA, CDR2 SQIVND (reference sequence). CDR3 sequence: CAMTNSPSGSNQPQHF. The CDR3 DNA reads TGTGCCATGACGAATTCTCCCTCGGGTAGCAATCAGCCCCAGCATTTT. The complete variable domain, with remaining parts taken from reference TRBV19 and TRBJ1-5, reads DGGITQSPKYLFRKEGQNVTLSCEQNLNHDAMYWYRQDPGQGLRLIYYSQIVNDFQKGDIAEGYSVSREKKESFPLTVTSAQKNPTAFYLCAMTNSPSGSNQPQHFGDGTRLSIL.

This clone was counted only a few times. The CDR3 region is CASSLAGSGGIEQFF. Written as DNA, the CDR3 is TGTGCCAGCAGCTTAGCGGGGAGCGGGGGAATTGAGCAGTTCTTC. The chain joins TRBV11-2 to TRBJ2-1; 8 positions match TRBD2. With 1 base clipped from V and 9 bases from J, the junction kept 8 bases outside the gene matches. Per germline, CDR1 SGHAT and CDR2 FQNNGV. The CDR3 covers 15 residues.

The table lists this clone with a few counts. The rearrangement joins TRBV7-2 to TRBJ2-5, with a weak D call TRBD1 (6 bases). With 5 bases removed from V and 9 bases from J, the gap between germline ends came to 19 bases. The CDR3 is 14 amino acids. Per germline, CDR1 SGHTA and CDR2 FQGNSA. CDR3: CASSKPGPKGAQYF. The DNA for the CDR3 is TGTGCCAGCAGCAAACCGGGACCAAAGGGGGCCCAGTACTTC.

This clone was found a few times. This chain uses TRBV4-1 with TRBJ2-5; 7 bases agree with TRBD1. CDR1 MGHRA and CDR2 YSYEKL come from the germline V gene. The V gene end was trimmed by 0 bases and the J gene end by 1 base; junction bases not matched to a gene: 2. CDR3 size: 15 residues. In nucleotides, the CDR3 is TGCGCCAGCAGCCAAGATGGGACAGTCCAAGAGACCCAGTACTTC. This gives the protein CASSQDGTVQETQYF.

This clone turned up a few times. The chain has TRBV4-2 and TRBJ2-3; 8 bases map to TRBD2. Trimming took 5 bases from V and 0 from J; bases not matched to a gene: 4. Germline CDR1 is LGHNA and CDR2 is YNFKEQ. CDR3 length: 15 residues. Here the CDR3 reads CASSGTRPSTDTQYF. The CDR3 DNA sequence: TGTGCCAGCAGCGGGACTAGACCGAGCACAGATACGCAGTATTTT.

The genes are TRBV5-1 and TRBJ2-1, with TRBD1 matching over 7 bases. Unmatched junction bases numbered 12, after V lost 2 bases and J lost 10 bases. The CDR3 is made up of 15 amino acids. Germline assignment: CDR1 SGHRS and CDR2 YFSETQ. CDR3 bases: TGCGCCAGCAGCTTATCGAGGGGGCGGAGTGAGGAGCAGTTCTTC. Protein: CASSLSRGRSEEQFF.

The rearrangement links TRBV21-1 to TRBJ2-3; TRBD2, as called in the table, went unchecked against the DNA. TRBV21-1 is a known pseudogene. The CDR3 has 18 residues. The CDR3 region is CASSREGRSGIMADTQYF. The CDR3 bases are TGTGCCAGCAGTCGCGAGGGGCGCAGCGGGATAATGGCAGATACGCAGTATTTT.

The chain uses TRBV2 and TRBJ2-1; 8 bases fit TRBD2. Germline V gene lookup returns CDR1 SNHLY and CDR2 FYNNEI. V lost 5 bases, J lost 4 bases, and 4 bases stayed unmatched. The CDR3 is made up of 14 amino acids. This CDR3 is CASSQRGGYNEQFF. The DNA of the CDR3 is TGTGCCAGCAGTCAACGGGGGGGTTACAATGAGCAGTTCTTC.

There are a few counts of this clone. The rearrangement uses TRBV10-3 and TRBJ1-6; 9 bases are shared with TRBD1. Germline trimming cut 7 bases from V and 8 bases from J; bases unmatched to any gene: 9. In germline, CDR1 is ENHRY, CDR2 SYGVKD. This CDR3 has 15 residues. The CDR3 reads CAITPRGQGDSPLHF. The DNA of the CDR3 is TGTGCCATCACCCCTCGGGGACAGGGCGATTCACCCCTCCACTTT.

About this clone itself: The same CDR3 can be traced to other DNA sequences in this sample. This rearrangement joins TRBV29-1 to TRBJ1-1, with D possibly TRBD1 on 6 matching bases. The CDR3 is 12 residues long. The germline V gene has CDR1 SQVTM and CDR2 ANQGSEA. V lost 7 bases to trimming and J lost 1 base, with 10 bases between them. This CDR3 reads CSGGGRNTEAFF. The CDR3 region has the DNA TGCAGCGGGGGGGGGCGGAACACTGAAGCTTTCTTT.

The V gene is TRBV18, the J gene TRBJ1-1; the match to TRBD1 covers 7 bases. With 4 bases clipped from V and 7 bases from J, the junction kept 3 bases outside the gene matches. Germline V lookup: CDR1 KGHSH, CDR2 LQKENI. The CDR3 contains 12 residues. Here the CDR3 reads CASSLDRDEAFF. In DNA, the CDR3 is TGTGCCAGCTCACTCGACAGGGATGAAGCTTTCTTT.

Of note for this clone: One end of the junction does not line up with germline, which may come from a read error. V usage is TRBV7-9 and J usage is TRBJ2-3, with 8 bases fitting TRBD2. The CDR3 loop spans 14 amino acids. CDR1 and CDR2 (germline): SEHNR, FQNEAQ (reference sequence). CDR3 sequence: CASSVSGSKDTQYF. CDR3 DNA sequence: TGTGCCAGCAGCGTGAGCGGGAGCAAAGATACGCAGTATTTT. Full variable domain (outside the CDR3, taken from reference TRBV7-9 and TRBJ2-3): DTGVSQNPRHKITKRGQNVTFRCDPISEHNRLYWYRQTLGQGPEFLTYFQNEAQLEKSRLLSDRFSAERPKGSFSTLEIQRTEQGDSAMYLCASSVSGSKDTQYFGPGTRLTVL.

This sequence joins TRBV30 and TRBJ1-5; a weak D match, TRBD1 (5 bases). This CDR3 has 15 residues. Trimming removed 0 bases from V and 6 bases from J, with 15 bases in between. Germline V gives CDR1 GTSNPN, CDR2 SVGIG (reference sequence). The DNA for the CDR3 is TGTGCCTGGAGTGTACCTGGGGGGGGAAGTCAGCCCCAGCATTTT. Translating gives CAWSVPGGGSQPQHF.

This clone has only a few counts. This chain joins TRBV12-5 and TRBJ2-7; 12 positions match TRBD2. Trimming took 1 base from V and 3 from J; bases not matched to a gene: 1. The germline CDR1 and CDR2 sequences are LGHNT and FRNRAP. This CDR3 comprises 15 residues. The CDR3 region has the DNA TGTGCTAGTGGTTTGGGACTAGCGGGGGTCTACGAGCAGTACTTC. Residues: CASGLGLAGVYEQYF.